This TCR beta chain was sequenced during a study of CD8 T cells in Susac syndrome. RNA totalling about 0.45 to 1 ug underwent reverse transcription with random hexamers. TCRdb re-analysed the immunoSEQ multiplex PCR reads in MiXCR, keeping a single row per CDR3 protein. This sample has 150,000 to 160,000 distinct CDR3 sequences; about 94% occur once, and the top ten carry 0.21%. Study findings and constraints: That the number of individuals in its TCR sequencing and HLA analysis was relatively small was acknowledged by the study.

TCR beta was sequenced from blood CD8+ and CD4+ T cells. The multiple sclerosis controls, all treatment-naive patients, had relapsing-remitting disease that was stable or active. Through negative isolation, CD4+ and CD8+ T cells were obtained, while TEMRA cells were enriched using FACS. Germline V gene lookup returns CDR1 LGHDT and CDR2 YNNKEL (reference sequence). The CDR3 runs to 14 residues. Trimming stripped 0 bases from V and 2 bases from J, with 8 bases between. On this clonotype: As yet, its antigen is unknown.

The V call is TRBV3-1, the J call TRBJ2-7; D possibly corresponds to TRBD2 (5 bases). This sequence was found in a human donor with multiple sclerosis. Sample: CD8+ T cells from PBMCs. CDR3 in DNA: TGTGCCAGCAGCCAAGAAGGAGGCCCCTACGAGCAGTACTTC. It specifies CASSQEGGPYEQYF.